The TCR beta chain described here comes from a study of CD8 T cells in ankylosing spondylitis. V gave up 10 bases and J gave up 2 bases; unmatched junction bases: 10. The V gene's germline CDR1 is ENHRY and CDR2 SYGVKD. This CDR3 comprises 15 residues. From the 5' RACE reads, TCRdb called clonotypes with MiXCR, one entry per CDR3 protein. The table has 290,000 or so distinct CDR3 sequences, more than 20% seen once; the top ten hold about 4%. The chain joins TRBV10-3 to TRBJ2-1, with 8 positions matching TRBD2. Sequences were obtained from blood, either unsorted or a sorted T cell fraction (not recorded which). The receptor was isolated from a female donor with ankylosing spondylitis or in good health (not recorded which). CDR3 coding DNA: TGTGCCACCGGAAGAGTAGCGGGAACCTACAATGAGCAGTTCTTC. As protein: CATGRVAGTYNEQFF.